The rows below give T cell receptor beta chains drawn from one sample of a study of blood T cell repertoires in COVID-19. This table comes from immunoSEQ multiplex PCR, and its TCRdb copy is limited to in-frame clones, with some not included. The repertoire has 100,000 to 150,000 clones, 87% of them found once; the top ten carry roughly 30%. Sequenced input: peripheral blood. The origin of the receptors is a woman in her 70s with acute or convalescent COVID-19. Each CDR3 is given with its conserved first and last residue. Each record gives: clone size, D gene, J gene, V gene, CDR3 protein, CDR3 DNA. A D gene is named only where the DNA matches it firmly. For some rows the clone size is stated as once, few or many, or as a class when expanded; others skip it.

-	TRBD1	TRBJ1-1	TRBV9	CASSVGTGNTEAFF	TGTGCCAGCAGCGTCGGGACAGGGAACACTGAAGCTTTCTTT
-	-	TRBJ2-1	TRBV2	CASPGKGVDNEQFF	TGTGCCAGCCCGGGGAAGGGGGTAGACAATGAGCAGTTCTTC
-	-	TRBJ1-5	TRBV29-1	CSVLDSYKQPQHF	TGCAGCGTTTTAGACAGTTATAAACAGCCCCAGCATTTT
-	-	TRBJ1-1	TRBV6-1	CASSEAILRDLAFF	TGTGCCAGCAGTGAAGCGATATTGCGGGACCTGGCTTTCTTT
once	-	TRBJ1-5	TRBV5-1	CASSLANGPGVSNQPQHF	TGCGCCAGCAGCTTGGCCAACGGACCGGGGGTTAGCAATCAGCCCCAGCATTTT
-	TRBD2	TRBJ2-1	TRBV5-6	CASRASGGATNEQFF	TGTGCCAGCAGGGCTAGCGGGGGGGCCACCAATGAGCAGTTCTTC
-	-	TRBJ2-2	TRBV5-1	CASRKGRDTGELFF	TGCGCCAGCAGAAAGGGCAGGGACACCGGGGAGCTGTTTTTT
-	-	TRBJ2-5	TRBV5-5	CASSLGRYLAEETQYF	TGTGCCAGCAGCTTGGGGCGCTACTTAGCGGAAGAGACCCAGTACTTC
few	TRBD1	TRBJ2-7	TRBV5-6	CASSGTGVHYEQYF	TGTGCCAGCAGCGGGACAGGGGTCCACTACGAGCAGTACTTC
-	-	TRBJ1-2	TRBV7-9	CASSFQGLSYGYTF	TGTGCCAGCAGCTTTCAGGGGCTGAGCTATGGCTACACCTTC
once	-	TRBJ1-6	TRBV2	CASNQDSLRSYNSPLHF	TGTGCCAGCAACCAGGACAGCCTGAGATCCTATAATTCACCCCTCCACTTT
-	TRBD2	TRBJ2-1	TRBV7-3	CASSLYVAGLGPNNEQFF	TGTGCCAGCAGCTTATATGTAGCGGGGCTAGGACCAAACAATGAGCAGTTCTTC
-	-	TRBJ2-2	TRBV30	CACPPRRGGTGELFF	TGTGCCTGCCCTCCGAGGAGGGGGGGCACCGGGGAGCTGTTTTTT
-	TRBD1	TRBJ2-1	TRBV28	CASQGAGQGSDEQFF	TGTGCCAGCCAGGGGGCAGGACAGGGTTCCGATGAGCAGTTCTTC
once	-	TRBJ1-1	TRBV5-1	CASSLTGPEVTEAFF	TGCGCCAGCAGCTTGACAGGACCTGAGGTCACTGAAGCTTTCTTT
-	TRBD1	TRBJ2-4	TRBV5-1	CASSLNSGTGNIQYF	TGCGCCAGCAGCTTGAATTCCGGGACAGGTAACATTCAGTACTTC